This TCR beta chain is drawn from a study of cytomegalovirus exposure and HLA in healthy donors (dated by TCRdb to about 2017). Turning to the overall study: In an earlier analysis of some 610 of the donors, roughly 300 Gb of sequence data and some 100 million unique TCR beta sequences from 150 million to 200 million T cells were reported. Alongside the repertoire data, information on donor age, sex, ethnicity and CMV serostatus was compiled. Using immunosequencing, the study profiled T cell repertoires from 666 subjects and related those repertoires to cytomegalovirus serostatus. Of the approximately 400 genotyped donors, roughly 76% were placed in the genetic ancestry cluster associated with self-reported Caucasian donors. The number of donors typed differed by locus, with about 629-640 for A, B, C, DRB1 and DQB1, more than 500 for DQA1, about 610 for DPA1, and some 450 for DPB1. Along with the approximately 650-subject first cohort, a separate validation cohort of around 110 different subjects was used. The later analysis used no new phenotypic data to find candidate immune exposures, relying instead on TCR beta sequences and their occurrence across donors. High-throughput TCR immunosequencing, statistical association of individual TCRs with disease status, and machine learning were combined to predict cytomegalovirus infection status. Both class I and class II loci were covered by HLA typing, at four-digit resolution. An earlier analysis of nearly 600 of the donors applied high-throughput TCR beta sequencing to assess whether each TCR beta V gene segment acted as functional or pseudogenic. On average, 235,054 unique TCR beta nucleotide sequences were sequenced per donor among 398 genotyped donors of the cohort, with roughly a sixth of those sequences being non-productive. Every discovery cohort repertoire had been produced on one sequencing platform. A later genetic analysis took genome-wide SNP genotypes for about 65% of the 666 donors and used that subset as a discovery cohort. Several DR-DQ haplotypes were handled as single units for association and clustering because linkage in the cohort was strong. An early release that covered several hundred HLA-typed donors contained approximately 300 gigabases of sequencing data and tens of millions of unique TCR sequences. In a later analysis, previously published TCR beta repertoires from roughly 710 donors were re-analyzed and high-resolution HLA genotyping was added so that TCR occurrence patterns could be studied. The study aimed to test whether cataloging public T cell receptors could reveal signatures of past pathogen exposure. Study-wide conclusions, independent of this receptor: V-gene and J-gene trimming of TCR beta chains was associated with a missense DCLRE1C variant in a later genetic analysis, and the association was replicated in an independent cohort. Compared with equally common non-associated chains, HLA-associated TCR beta chains in a later analysis were more clonally expanded and had lower generation probabilities. Sequencing depth was assumed to be roughly uniform across donors in the presence/absence analyses, though that assumption may not hold. Some IMGT-functional V segments, including TRBV6-2 and TRBV6-3, could not be told apart with the 87-base-pair reads, so those segments were excluded. A later analysis reported that several top co-occurrence clusters appeared linked to parvovirus B19, influenza, CMV and Epstein-Barr virus. Three of the identified cytomegalovirus-associated TCR beta chains were confirmed in vitro to be specific for cytomegalovirus antigens. For the cohort, immune exposure information was limited to CMV serostatus. The earlier analysis of about 600 of the donors excluded some 16 rarely observed V segments, including chromosome 9 orphons, because counts were too low. Most TCR sequences were seen in very few donors, while some public TCRs were found in many individuals. Because HLA typing was unavailable for some donors at each locus, only the typed subset was used in association tests. In a later analysis, TCR association rates were found to vary across HLA loci, with the most associated TCRs seen for DRB1 alleles and the fewest for HLA-C alleles. The sequencing pipeline was judged likely to have produced a cluster of highly shared sequence variants as a technical artifact. A later analysis associated 15,000 to 20,000 TCR beta sequences with specific HLA alleles at a false discovery rate of 0.05. Correlated functional status among segregating V segments might be attributable to linkage disequilibrium, but an unknown experimental factor could not be ruled out. A further reported finding was that TCR beta sequences accurately predicted the HLA-A and HLA-B alleles for most subjects in the first cohort. Most CMV-associated TCR beta chains appeared to be HLA-restricted in a later analysis, and the HLA associations seemed to be driven largely by CMV exposure. Assigning TCR associations to individual alleles was difficult when HLA alleles, especially DR and DQ, strongly co-occurred. The cohort was sequenced for TCR beta chains only, and without alpha or paired-chain data the features that could be detected were limited. In both the original and validation cohorts, the classifier was reported to diagnose cytomegalovirus status with high specificity and sensitivity. According to the authors, the approach could potentially be generalized to other disease states and immunological phenotypes. The study listed 164 TCR beta chains as associated with cytomegalovirus. Compared with the roughly 600-donor mean, donors in an Asian-associated ancestry cluster had fewer N-insertions in productive TCRs, according to a later genetic analysis. In an earlier analysis of more than 500 of the donors, most TCR beta V segments appeared in productive rearrangements about 87% or about 30% of the time, broadly matching IMGT annotations.

Details on this clone: Its antigen remains unidentified. Within one base of it there is no much larger clone, and no base qualities were kept.

Library method: the immunoSEQ multiplex PCR assay. The multiplex PCR relied on a mix of 60 forward primers for TCR Vbeta segments and 13 reverse primers for TCR Jbeta segments. A multiplex PCR assay on genomic DNA amplified the CDR3 region of rearranged TCR beta genes. The amplified TCR beta libraries were sequenced on the Illumina HiSeq System as 87-base-pair reads. In the source study's methods: A later analysis counted around 72 million unique TCR beta chains across the 670 or so repertoires, and some 11 million of these chains were shared by at least two donors. Raw reads were error-corrected and collapsed into unique sequences by a nearest-neighbor algorithm in which closely related sequences were merged to remove PCR and sequencing errors. To assign V, D and J gene segments, CDR3 sequences were aligned to IMGT reference sequences. For a sequence to be retained, at least a six-nucleotide match to both a V gene segment and a J gene segment was required. Rearrangements were classified as productive when the CDR3 lacked stop codons and remained in frame with V and J, and all other rearrangements were classified as non-productive. Following IMGT convention, CDR3 was defined as the stretch from the second conserved V-encoded cysteine up to the conserved J-encoded phenylalanine. Sequences without an unambiguous match to a single V gene segment were excluded from the earlier analysis of 587 of the donors. In an earlier analysis of approximately 500 of the donors, a V segment was called functional when productive rearrangements were above 56.7%, and segregating when the standard deviation between donors exceeded 5%. To diagnose cytomegalovirus status from the catalog of TCR beta chain sequences, a statistical classification framework was built. In a later analysis, TCR nucleotide sequences were compared against IMGT/GENE-DB human TR gene sequences so that V and J genes could be assigned. A later analysis assigned CDR3 sequences and most-parsimonious VDJ recombination scenarios with the TCRdist pipeline. A later analysis defined each TCR beta chain by its CDR3 amino acid sequence plus V-gene family, and excluded reads lacking a unique V-gene family. To address suspected cross-contamination and a sequencing artifact, a later analysis removed roughly 580 highly shared, low-generation-probability nucleotide sequences. A later analysis calculated a clonal expansion index for each public chain from normalized within-repertoire ranks of inferred template counts. In a later analysis, generation probabilities were computed with a VDJ recombination model fitted to out-of-frame rearrangements, and the resulting probabilities were checked against IGoR. In a later analysis, TCR-TCR, TCR-HLA and TCR-CMV co-occurrence was scored with hypergeometric tests, and a repertoire-size bias correction was applied to TCR pairs. False discovery rates were estimated in a later analysis by permuting HLA or CMV assignments 20 times. A later analysis grouped co-occurring TCRs with DBSCAN, adding TCRdist sequence similarity when clustering within HLA-allele-positive subsets. Co-occurrence clustering excluded repertoires with fewer than 30,000 or more than 120,000 public chains, plus five with anomalous nucleotide sharing. Drawn from immuneACCESS, this table holds only the in-frame rearrangements with V and J called that TCRdb kept. Clones are partly lost; checked studies trace under half to an unresolved V gene and leave the rest unexplained. The D gene and trimming were derived from the DNA, and the V and J assignments and clone size from that table. The sample includes about 190,000 clones, with around 81% observed a single time. Of the sample, around 2.2% is held by the ten largest clones.

The cohort comprised hundreds of healthy bone marrow donors. Cohort members were all nominally healthy when sampled, although unrecorded immune exposures were likely present. The donor tested CMV seropositive and was one of the 289 seropositive cohort members. Every donor gave a peripheral blood sample, and the peripheral blood mononuclear cells from that sample were used for TCR beta sequencing. Genomic DNA was extracted from the blood cell samples with the Qiagen DNeasy Blood Extraction Kit. At the junction V is shortened by 3 bases and J by 3 bases; bases outside the gene matches: 4. CDR3 length: 15 amino acids, cysteine to phenylalanine. Solely the CDR3 DNA is kept, with 45 bases framed from the first base. The CDR1 and CDR2 encoded by the germline V gene are LGHNA and YSLEER.

This sequence uses TRBV4-3 and TRBJ2-3, with 9 bases matching TRBD2. Input material: PBMCs. This TCR was recovered from a woman aged 18-30 years in good health and CMV-seropositive. The nucleotides are TGCGCCAGCAGCCAGCTCGCGGGGGGGACAGATACGCAGTATTTT. It specifies CASSQLAGGTDTQYF.